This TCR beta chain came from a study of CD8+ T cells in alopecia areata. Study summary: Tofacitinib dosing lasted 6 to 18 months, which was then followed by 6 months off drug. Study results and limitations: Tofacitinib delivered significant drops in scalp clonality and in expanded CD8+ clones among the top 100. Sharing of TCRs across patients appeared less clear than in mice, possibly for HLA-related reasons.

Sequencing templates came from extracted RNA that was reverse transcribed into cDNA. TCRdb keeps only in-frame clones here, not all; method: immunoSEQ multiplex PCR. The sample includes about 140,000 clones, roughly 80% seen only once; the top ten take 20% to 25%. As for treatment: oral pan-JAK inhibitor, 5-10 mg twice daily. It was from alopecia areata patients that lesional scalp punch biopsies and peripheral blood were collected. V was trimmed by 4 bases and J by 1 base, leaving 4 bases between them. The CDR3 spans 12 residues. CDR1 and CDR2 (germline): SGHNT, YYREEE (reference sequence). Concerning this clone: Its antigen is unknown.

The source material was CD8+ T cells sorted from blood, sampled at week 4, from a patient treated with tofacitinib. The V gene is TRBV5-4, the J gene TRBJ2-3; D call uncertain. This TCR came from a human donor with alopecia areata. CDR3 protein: CASSTGTDTQYF. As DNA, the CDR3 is TGTGCCAGCAGCACAGGCACAGATACGCAGTATTTT.